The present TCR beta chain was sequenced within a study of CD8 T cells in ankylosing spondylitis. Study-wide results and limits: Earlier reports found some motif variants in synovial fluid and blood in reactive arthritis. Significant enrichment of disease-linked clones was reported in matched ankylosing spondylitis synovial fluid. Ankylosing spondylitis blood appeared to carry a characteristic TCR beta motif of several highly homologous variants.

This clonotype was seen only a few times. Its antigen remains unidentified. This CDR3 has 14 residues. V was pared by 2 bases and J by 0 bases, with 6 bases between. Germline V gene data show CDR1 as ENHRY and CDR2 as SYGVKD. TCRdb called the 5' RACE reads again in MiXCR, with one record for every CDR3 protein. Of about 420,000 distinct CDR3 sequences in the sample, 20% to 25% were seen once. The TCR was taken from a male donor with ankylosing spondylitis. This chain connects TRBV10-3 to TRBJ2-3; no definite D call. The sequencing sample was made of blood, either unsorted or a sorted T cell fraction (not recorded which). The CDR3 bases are TGTGCCATCAGTGAGGGGCGCAGCACAGATACGCAGTATTTT. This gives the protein CAISEGRSTDTQYF.